These 10 T cell receptor beta chains came from one sample sequenced in a study of T cells in Graves' hyperthyroidism and ophthalmopathy (dated by TCRdb to about 2019). The protocol used for the library was multiplex PCR. These reads were obtained on an Illumina HiSeq 2000. Amplification of TCR beta CDR3 regions was carried out from RNA transcripts. For the first round of RT-PCR on the TCR CDR3, the HTBI primer set was used together with the Qiagen OneStep RT-PCR kit. TCRdb cleaned the public reads at Q25 with fastp, built clones with MiXCR and kept in-frame beta chains. Every CDR3 protein is listed once, alongside the most common genes and DNA of its rows. The sample includes 300,000 to 450,000 distinct CDR3 sequences, with roughly 12% observed a single time. The top ten constitute less than 25% of the sample. Material for sequencing was blood. Source of these receptors: a man aged 25-45 years with Graves' hyperthyroidism that later progressed to Graves' ophthalmopathy.

This clonotype was counted only a few times. J is TRBJ1-4 and V is TRBV2, with D unclear. Germline CDR1 and CDR2: SNHLY and FYNNEI. V shed 5 bases and J shed 6 bases, with 13 bases lying between them. The CDR3 loop spans 14 amino acids. CDR3 residues: CASSRTENHEKLFF. DNA of the CDR3: TGTGCCAGCAGTCGGACGGAGAACCATGAAAAACTGTTTTTT.

At least ten counts were recorded for this clonotype. The chain joins TRBV7-9 to TRBJ2-3, with unresolved D. Germline CDR1 is SEHNR and CDR2 is FQNEAQ (reference sequence). V lost 5 bases, J lost 4 bases, and 7 bases lay in between. The CDR3 runs to 12 residues. The CDR3 DNA reads as TGTGCCAGCAGCCCCCATGCAGATACGCAGTATTTT. Encoded protein: CASSPHADTQYF.

This clonotype was seen at least ten times. This chain joins TRBV11-2 and TRBJ1-1, with 7 bases that match TRBD1. The CDR3 is 12 amino acids. CDR1 is SGHAT, CDR2 FQNNGV, per germline. V was pared by 5 bases and J by 9 bases, with 6 bases of the junction left unmatched. CDR3 residues: CASSPLGQQAFF. The CDR3 nucleotides are TGTGCCAGCAGCCCGCTGGGACAGCAAGCTTTCTTT. Combining the CDR3 with reference TRBV11-2 and TRBJ1-1 gives the whole variable domain EAGVAQSPRYKIIEKRQSVAFWCNPISGHATLYWYQQILGQGPKLLIQFQNNGVVDDSQLPKDRFSAERLKGVDSTLKIQPAKLEDSAVYLCASSPLGQQAFFGQGTRLTVV.

This chain connects TRBV6-5 to TRBJ2-3; 11 nucleotides agree with TRBD1. The V segment lost 0 bases and the J segment 6 bases; nucleotides outside the gene matches: 2. Germline V gives CDR1 MNHEY, CDR2 SVGAGI. The CDR3 sequence is 15 residues long. CDR3 amino acids: CASSYSGQGEDTQYF. In DNA form, the CDR3 reads TGTGCCAGCAGTTACTCGGGACAGGGGGAGGATACGCAGTATTTT.

This clonotype was recorded many times. The chain is built from TRBV12-3 or TRBV12-4 and TRBJ1-1; D gene ambiguous. Trimming removed 3 bases at V and 11 bases at J, with 16 bases between. The CDR3 has 13 amino acids. CDR3 sequence (DNA): TGTGCCAGCAGTTTGGAGGCGGGCGGGTCGGCTTTCTTT. It codes for CASSLEAGGSAFF.

V gene TRBV11-3 combines with J gene TRBJ1-1; 9 bases align to TRBD1. CDR3 size: 17 residues. J gave up 4 bases and V 1 base, and 10 bases lay outside the gene matches. CDR1 and CDR2 from the germline V gene are SGHNT and YENEEA. Here the CDR3 reads CASSLAWRDRAVTEAFF. The CDR3 nucleotides are TGTGCCAGCAGCTTAGCCTGGCGGGACAGGGCGGTCACTGAAGCTTTCTTT.

This clonotype has at least ten counts. CDR3 bases: TGCAGTGCTAGTCCCGGAAGCTCCTACAATGAGCAGTTCTTC. Translation: CSASPGSSYNEQFF. This chain joins TRBV20-1 and TRBJ2-1, with D uncertain. From germline, CDR1 is DFQATT and CDR2 SNEGSKA (reference sequence). V lost 3 bases and J lost 0, with 9 bases in between. The CDR3 has 14 amino acids.

This clonotype appeared many times. The V and J genes are TRBV28 and TRBJ1-5; D uncertain. The CDR3 is 12 residues long. Germline CDR1 reads MDHEN; CDR2 reads SYDVKM. CDR3 bases: TGTGCTAGCTGGGTCTGGGATCAGCCCCAGCATTTT. Protein product: CASWVWDQPQHF.

This clonotype has just a few counts. CDR3 coding DNA: TGCGCCAGCAGCCAAGATGCAGGGAAGGACATTCAGTACTTC. Protein product: CASSQDAGKDIQYF. V gene TRBV4-1 combines with J gene TRBJ2-4; D is possibly TRBD1 (5 bases). Trimming removed 0 bases at V and 8 bases at J, with 11 bases between. In germline, CDR1 is MGHRA, CDR2 YSYEKL. The CDR3 length is 14 residues.

This clonotype was seen at least ten times. The gene calls are TRBV15 and TRBJ1-4, with 7 bases identical to TRBD1. V gave up 5 bases and J gave up 5 bases; unmatched junction bases: 5. From germline, CDR1 is LNHNV and CDR2 YYDKDF (reference sequence). The CDR3 is 14 amino acids. CDR3 nucleotides: TGTGCCACCAGCCGGACAGGCGTCAATGAAAAACTGTTTTTT. It yields the protein CATSRTGVNEKLFF.